This T cell receptor beta chain was recorded in a study of Graves' ophthalmopathy and Graves' hyperthyroidism. Across the study: Peripheral blood was gathered at first diagnosis, ahead of any treatment whatsoever. Study-wide results and caveats: The model flagged ophthalmopathy progression at 65% to 71% sensitivity and 72% to 80% specificity.

The stable label applied to hyperthyroidism with no ophthalmopathy within 18 months of follow-up. Note on this clonotype: Its antigen is not known. A single base separates this from a much larger clone, so it may be a read error.

Amplification from RNA transcripts yielded the TCR beta CDR3 regions. First-round RT-PCR used HTBI primers; second-round multiplex PCR followed. TCRdb used MiXCR to reprocess the multiplex PCR reads, holding one entry per CDR3 protein. The data show about 370,000 distinct CDR3 sequences, about 18% seen once. Input material: peripheral blood. This sequence originates from an adult woman with stable Graves' hyperthyroidism.

CDR3 protein: CASRGAGKGQETQYF. CDR3 nucleotides: TGTGCCAGCAGGGGCGCGGGAAAAGGTCAAGAGACCCAGTACTTC. The J gene is TRBJ2-5, the V gene TRBV28; possible D gene TRBD2, 6 bases. V lost 6 bases and J 2 bases, leaving 16 bases between the germline ends. In germline, CDR1 is MDHEN, CDR2 SYDVKM. The CDR3 runs to 15 residues.